This record covers a single TCR beta chain. The data are from a study of blood T cell repertoires in COVID-19. TCRdb keeps only in-frame clones here, not all; method: immunoSEQ multiplex PCR. The sample lists 190,000 or so clones, 70% to 90% occurring once. Germline CDR1 GTSNPN, CDR2 SVGIG (reference sequence). The V gene end was trimmed by 4 bases and the J gene end by 8 bases; junction bases not matched to a gene: 3. The CDR3 covers 11 residues. The receptor was isolated from a man aged 55 to 70 with COVID-19, enrolled during active disease. The J gene is TRBJ1-2, the V gene TRBV30, with 8 bases fitting TRBD1. The sample consisted of peripheral blood. This CDR3 is CAWTRGQGYTF. The CDR3 nucleotides are TGTGCCTGGACCAGGGGGCAAGGCTACACCTTC.